The 17 T cell receptor beta chains listed next were all sequenced from one sample in a study of vaccination and CD4 T cells after COVID-19. Documented treatment: approximately 9-day PBMC culture with coronavirus spike peptide pools or control peptides (ViraFEST assay). The Oncomine TCR Beta short-read assay was what sequenced the DNA obtained from cultured CD4+ T cells. TCRdb analysed the PCR reads with MiXCR anew, one entry per CDR3 protein. The table records about 12,000 distinct CDR3 sequences, approximately 45% of them present only once. No cognate antigen is known for these TCRs. The material sequenced was CD4+ T cells from blood, cultured in vitro. Receptors were obtained from a human donor who had recovered from COVID-19.

The V gene is TRBV12-3 or TRBV12-4, the J gene TRBJ2-3; the match to TRBD2 covers 13 bases. CDR3 size: 18 residues. V trimming: 6 bases; J trimming: 4 bases; junction bases outside the gene matches: 13. The CDR3, as DNA: TGTGCCAGCAGGGGACTAGCGGGATTGCAGGGGGGATCAGATACGCAGTATTTT. It yields the protein CASRGLAGLQGGSDTQYF.

In its sample, this clonotype was seen a few times. The rearrangement links TRBV7-6 to TRBJ2-3; 8 positions agree with TRBD2. This CDR3 is 16 amino acids long. In germline, CDR1 is SGHVS, CDR2 FNYEAQ. Trimming at V came to 1 base and at J to 0 bases, leaving 3 bases not matched to a gene. The CDR3 loop is CASSLVGGRSTDTQYF. Written as DNA, the CDR3 is TGTGCCAGCAGCTTAGTGGGCGGGAGGAGCACAGATACGCAGTATTTT. The entire variable domain, with the rest obtained from reference TRBV7-6 and TRBJ2-3, is as follows: GAGVSQSPRYKVTKRGQDVALRCDPISGHVSLYWYRQALGQGPEFLTYFNYEAQQDKSGLPNDRFSAERPEGSISTLTIQRTEQRDSAMYRCASSLVGGRSTDTQYFGPGTRLTVL.

This clonotype has more than one count but fewer than ten. CDR3 sequence: CSARDRGTGNEKLFF. Here the CDR3 DNA reads TGCAGTGCTAGAGATAGGGGGACGGGTAATGAAAAACTGTTTTTT. The chain recombines TRBV20-1 with TRBJ1-4, with a tentative D call TRBD1 (6 bases). The CDR3 contains 15 residues. V shed 0 bases and J shed 4 bases, with 12 bases lying between them. Germline CDR1 DFQATT, CDR2 SNEGSKA (reference sequence).

This chain connects TRBV5-4 to TRBJ2-5; 7 bases map to TRBD1. Germline V gives CDR1 SGHNT, CDR2 YYREEE (reference sequence). V lost 0 bases and J lost 2; bases outside the gene matches: 1. The CDR3 is 14 residues long. CDR3 bases: TGTGCCAGCAGCTTGGCGGGACAGCAAGAGACCCAGTACTTC. This codes for CASSLAGQQETQYF. Full variable domain (rest looked up from reference TRBV5-4 and TRBJ2-5): ETGVTQSPTHLIKTRGQQVTLRCSSQSGHNTVSWYQQALGQGPQFIFQYYREEENGRGNFPPRFSGLQFPNYSSELNVNALELDDSALYLCASSLAGQQETQYFGPGTRLLVL.

The rearrangement joins TRBV12-3 or TRBV12-4 to TRBJ2-5, with D tentatively TRBD2 (5 bases). V was clipped by 0 bases and J by 1 base, with 9 bases between them. The CDR3 is 15 amino acids. The CDR3 region is CASSLASGLQETQYF. The CDR3 region has the DNA TGTGCCAGCAGTTTAGCGTCAGGACTCCAAGAGACCCAGTACTTC.

This clonotype was counted between two and nine times. The V and J genes are TRBV6-5 and TRBJ2-7; 7 bases agree with TRBD1. With 2 bases clipped from V and 4 bases from J, the junction kept 8 bases outside the gene matches. CDR3 length: 15 amino acids. Germline V gene sequence: CDR1 MNHEY, CDR2 SVGAGI. CDR3 nucleotide sequence: TGTGCCAGCAGTTACGCCACCGGGACAGATTACGAGCAGTACTTC. This gives the protein CASSYATGTDYEQYF.

This clonotype has only a few counts. The chain uses TRBV6-2 or TRBV6-3 and TRBJ2-3, with 7 positions matching TRBD2. V trimming: 5 bases; J trimming: 5 bases; junction bases outside the gene matches: 7. The CDR3 contains 14 residues. The V gene's germline CDR1 is MNHEY and CDR2 SVGEGT. As DNA, the CDR3 is TGTGCCAGCAGTACCCAACTAGCGCGAGATACGCAGTATTTT. It encodes CASSTQLARDTQYF.

This clonotype has only a few counts. This rearrangement joins TRBV4-3 to TRBJ1-5, with a weak D call TRBD1 (6 bases). CDR1 and CDR2 (germline): LGHNA, YSLEER. This CDR3 has 14 amino acids. V lost 3 bases to trimming and J lost 7 bases, with 13 bases between them. The CDR3 protein is CASSHPGVGQPQHF. CDR3 DNA sequence: TGCGCCAGCAGCCACCCAGGGGTTGGCCAGCCCCAGCATTTT.

A single count supports this clonotype. This chain joins TRBV20-1 and TRBJ2-3, with D possibly TRBD2 on 5 matching bases. The length of the CDR3 is 14 residues. Trimming took 0 bases from V and 2 from J, leaving 9 bases between them. Germline lookup yields CDR1 DFQATT and CDR2 SNEGSKA (reference sequence). CDR3 protein: CSAREDGNTDTQYF. Here the CDR3 DNA reads TGCAGTGCTAGAGAGGACGGGAACACAGATACGCAGTATTTT.

The chain links TRBV12-3 or TRBV12-4 to TRBJ2-2; D gene unclear. The CDR3 extends over 11 amino acids. Trimming left V 4 bases short and J 3 bases short, with 0 bases between. The CDR3 DNA is TGTGCCAGCAGTTACACCGGGGAGCTGTTTTTT. The encoded protein is CASSYTGELFF.

The chain links TRBV18 to TRBJ2-2; the D is unclear. Germline V gene lookup returns CDR1 KGHSH and CDR2 LQKENI. The CDR3 is made up of 15 amino acids. V was cut by 4 bases and J by 7 bases, with 16 bases left in between. CDR3 sequence (DNA): TGTGCCAGCTCACTACCAAGGGCAGCTTACGGGGAGCTGTTTTTT. Its protein product is CASSLPRAAYGELFF.

This chain links TRBV5-6 with TRBJ2-7, with D maybe TRBD1 (6 bases). The germline V gene encodes CDR1 SGHDT and CDR2 YYEEEE. The CDR3 loop spans 13 amino acids. Deletions cut 1 base from V and 5 bases from J, with 10 bases between. CDR3 region: CASSLLGAHEQYF. The CDR3 DNA reads as TGTGCCAGCAGCTTGTTGGGGGCCCACGAGCAGTACTTC.

This rearrangement joins TRBV7-9 to TRBJ2-7; the D gene is possibly TRBD1 (5 bases). The CDR3 has 13 residues. CDR1 and CDR2 (germline): SEHNR, FQNEAQ (reference sequence). V lost 4 bases and J 3 bases, leaving 10 bases between the germline ends. This CDR3 reads CASSSSGIYEQYF. For the CDR3, the DNA is TGTGCCAGCAGCTCGTCAGGGATCTACGAGCAGTACTTC.

The V gene is TRBV20-1, the J gene TRBJ2-3, with 8 bases matching TRBD2. Germline CDR1 and CDR2: DFQATT and SNEGSKA (reference sequence). This CDR3 has 17 amino acids. After removal of 1 base from V and 4 bases from J, the junction contained 13 bases not matched to a gene. DNA for the CDR3: TGCAGTGCTAGAGTTCCCTCAGCGGGAGTCGGTGCAGATACGCAGTATTTT. It yields the protein CSARVPSAGVGADTQYF.

This clonotype was picked up a small number of times. This CDR3 reads CASSEGAGEQFF. The CDR3 DNA follows: TGTGCCAGCAGTGAGGGGGCGGGGGAGCAGTTCTTC. J is TRBJ2-1 and V is TRBV2; D possibly uses TRBD1 or TRBD2 (6 bases each). This CDR3 region has 12 residues. Deletions cut 3 bases from V and 10 bases from J, with 10 bases between. The germline V gene encodes CDR1 SNHLY and CDR2 FYNNEI.

The genes are TRBV2 and TRBJ2-3, with 7 bases that match TRBD2. The CDR3 extends over 16 amino acids. With V trimmed by 6 bases and J by 2 bases, 11 bases remained unmatched. Germline V gives CDR1 SNHLY, CDR2 FYNNEI. In nucleotides, the CDR3 is TGTGCCAGCAGACCGACAACTAGCGTCCTCACAGATACGCAGTATTTT. As protein: CASRPTTSVLTDTQYF.

V usage is TRBV27 and J usage is TRBJ1-5; D uncertain. V was cut by 6 bases and J by 5 bases, with 8 bases left in between. The CDR3 length is 12 residues. The V gene's germline CDR1 is MNHEY and CDR2 SMNVEV (reference sequence). CDR3 amino acids: CASSSGHQPQHF. CDR3 coding DNA: TGTGCCAGCAGCTCCGGGCATCAGCCCCAGCATTTT.